This T cell receptor beta chain was profiled in a study of blood T cell repertoires in COVID-19. Study summary: The origin of the acute and convalescent COVID-19 samples was the United States, Italy and Spain. The cDNA or gDNA used as material had been derived from T cells, B-cell-depleted T cells, or PBMCs.

Germline loops: CDR1 LGHDT, CDR2 YNNKEL (reference sequence). The CDR3 has 15 amino acids. V gave up 2 bases and J gave up 5 bases, with 15 bases separating them. Authors' data handling: Reference gene primer amplification in the assay estimated nucleated cell counts. Assay used: immunoSEQ multiplex PCR; TCRdb lists only in-frame clones, some missing. That table is the source of V, J and clone size, and D and trimming were worked out from the DNA. This sample has tens of thousands of clones, with roughly 87% found just once. Input material: peripheral blood. J is TRBJ2-5 and V is TRBV3-1 (or the pseudogene TRBV3-2), with a weak D call TRBD2 (5 bases). The receptor was isolated from a man in his sixties with active COVID-19. The CDR3 coding sequence is TGTGCCAGCAGCCAAAGTGGAGGCCGTCGGGAGACCCAGTACTTC. It is translated as CASSQSGGRRETQYF.